The 8 T cell receptor beta chains reported below all come from one sample, sequenced in a study of T-cell reconstitution after alpha-beta-depleted transplantation in children. Molecular barcoding with unique molecular identifiers was used for the TCRbeta library. TCRdb analysed the PCR reads with MiXCR anew, one entry per CDR3 protein. The sample consists of approximately 250,000 distinct CDR3 sequences, roughly 24% of them appearing once. Sample: PBMCs, taken before TCRalphabeta/CD19-depleted stem cell transplant. Receptors originate from a girl aged 2 to 10 with Fanconi anemia, due to receive a stem cell transplant.

Only a few counts were recorded for this clonotype. J is TRBJ2-7 and V is TRBV29-1; TRBD2 agrees at 8 bases. Germline V gene data show CDR1 as SQVTM and CDR2 as ANQGSEA. CDR3 length: 13 residues. The trim removed 3 bases at V and 4 bases at J, leaving 5 bases unmatched. The CDR3 loop reads CSVESGGLYEQYF. CDR3 coding DNA: TGCAGCGTTGAGTCGGGAGGGCTGTACGAGCAGTACTTC.

At least ten counts were recorded for this clonotype. The CDR3: CASSFQDHTGELFF. The DNA of the CDR3 is TGTGCCAGCAGTTTCCAAGACCACACCGGGGAGCTGTTTTTT. The J gene is TRBJ2-2, the V gene TRBV12-3 or TRBV12-4; D ambiguous. The V and J ends lost 3 bases and 3 bases respectively, with 8 bases between them. The CDR3 length is 14 residues.

The chain recombines TRBV29-1 with TRBJ2-5, with 8 nucleotides matching TRBD2. With V trimmed by 3 bases and J by 2 bases, 5 bases remained unmatched. Looked up from germline, CDR1 is SQVTM and CDR2 is ANQGSEA. The CDR3 has 14 residues. In nucleotides, the CDR3 is TGCAGCGTTGATCTAGCGGGCGGACAAGAGACCCAGTACTTC. This encodes CSVDLAGGQETQYF.

Many counts were recorded for this clonotype. The chain carries TRBV9 and TRBJ2-1; 7 bases match TRBD2. Germline-derived CDR1 and CDR2 are SGDLS and YYNGEE. The CDR3 has 13 amino acids. After removal of 2 bases from V and 8 bases from J, the junction contained 4 bases not matched to a gene. CDR3 nucleotide sequence: TGTGCCAGCAGCGTTGGACTAGTATATGAGCAGTTCTTC. Its translation is CASSVGLVYEQFF.

The rearrangement links TRBV20-1 to TRBJ2-2; possibly TRBD1 for D (6 bases). V lost 5 bases and J 2 bases, leaving 18 bases between the germline ends. CDR1 is DFQATT, CDR2 SNEGSKA, per germline (reference sequence). The CDR3 is made up of 16 amino acids. CDR3 nucleotides: TGCAGTGCTCAACCCCCGGGACAAAGAAACACCGGGGAGCTGTTTTTT. This codes for CSAQPPGQRNTGELFF.

The rearrangement links TRBV5-6 to TRBJ1-2, with 7 bases lining up with TRBD1. The CDR3 contains 13 residues. Germline CDR1 is SGHDT and CDR2 is YYEEEE. V shed 2 bases and J 6 bases; nucleotides not matched to a gene: 4. DNA of the CDR3: TGTGCCAGCAGCTTTGCAGGGGGGCATGGCTACACCTTC. Its translation is CASSFAGGHGYTF.

This clonotype has a handful of counts. The genes are TRBV5-1 and TRBJ2-1, with TRBD2 matching over 12 bases. The CDR3 contains 15 residues. V lost 7 bases, J lost 0 bases, and 2 bases stayed unmatched. From germline, CDR1 is SGHRS and CDR2 YFSETQ. In nucleotides, the CDR3 is TGCGCCAGCGGACTAGCGGGGAGCTCCTACAATGAGCAGTTCTTC. This sequence encodes CASGLAGSSYNEQFF.

The rearrangement links TRBV20-1 to TRBJ2-7; perhaps TRBD2 as D (7 bases). This CDR3 has 14 amino acids. V was clipped by 1 base and J by 3 bases, with 13 bases between them. From germline, CDR1 is DFQATT and CDR2 SNEGSKA (reference sequence). CDR3 coding DNA: TGCAGTGCTAGAGTGGGGGGGGCCCGCTACGAGCAGTACTTC. It translates to CSARVGGARYEQYF.